The 20 T cell receptor beta chains below come from one sample, sequenced in a study of spatial heterogeneity in lung cancer. Study results and caveats: Tumor mutation count correlated with how many alpha and beta TCRs expanded intratumorally.

For these TCRs, the target antigens are not known. TCRdb re-analysed the 5' RACE reads in MiXCR, keeping a single row per CDR3 protein. The sample lists some 23,000 distinct CDR3 sequences, under 9.5% occurring once. Time point here: sample taken at primary tumor resection. The input for sequencing was lung tumor tissue, taken at surgery. The receptors were gathered from a male donor with early-stage non-small cell lung cancer.

This clonotype is categorized as medium-sized. The chain links TRBV10-3 to TRBJ2-1; D perhaps matches TRBD2 (7 bases). The CDR3 has 14 amino acids. Trimming left V 7 bases short and J 1 base short, with 11 bases between. Germline V gives CDR1 ENHRY, CDR2 SYGVKD. The CDR3 here is CAIMGGGSYNEQFF. CDR3 DNA: TGTGCCATCATGGGAGGGGGATCCTACAATGAGCAGTTCTTC.

This clonotype has ten or more counts. The V gene is TRBV27, the J gene TRBJ2-2; perhaps TRBD1 as D (5 bases). Germline lookup yields CDR1 MNHEY and CDR2 SMNVEV (reference sequence). This CDR3 has 15 residues. The V and J ends lost 2 bases and 7 bases respectively, with 14 bases between them. The CDR3 DNA is TGTGCCAGCAGTTTACCCGGTGCAGGGCACGGGGAGCTGTTTTTT. It encodes CASSLPGAGHGELFF.

This clonotype was recorded at least ten times. The chain is built from TRBV24-1 and TRBJ2-5, with a possible D match to TRBD2 (5 bases). CDR3 size: 14 residues. Trimming shortened V by 2 bases and J by 6 bases, and 12 bases separated the two germline ends. Germline lookup yields CDR1 KGHDR and CDR2 SFDVKD. The chain's CDR3 is CATSDWGVEQTQYF. CDR3 sequence (DNA): TGTGCCACCAGTGATTGGGGAGTAGAGCAGACCCAGTACTTC.

For the CDR3, the DNA is TGCAGCGTTGAGGGGGCCACTAGCGGCCCTTCCCCAGATACGCAGTATTTT. Its protein product is CSVEGATSGPSPDTQYF. The V gene is TRBV29-1, the J gene TRBJ2-3; 8 nucleotides match TRBD2. This CDR3 is 17 amino acids long. The trim removed 3 bases at V and 4 bases at J, leaving 15 bases unmatched. Per germline, CDR1 SQVTM and CDR2 ANQGSEA.

This clonotype was detected ten times or more. The gene calls are TRBV6-1 and TRBJ1-3; D gene ambiguous. Per germline, CDR1 MNHNS and CDR2 SASEGT. This CDR3 spans 11 amino acids. V was trimmed by 8 bases and J by 2 bases, leaving 4 bases between them. The CDR3 DNA follows: TGTGCCAGCGCACCTGGAAACACCATATATTTT. Translating gives CASAPGNTIYF.

This clonotype was seen a handful of times. V usage is TRBV28 and J usage is TRBJ2-5; TRBD1 agrees at 9 bases. The V and J ends lost 1 base and 4 bases, in that order; junction bases with no gene match: 4. The CDR3 has 15 residues. CDR1 and CDR2 (germline): MDHEN, SYDVKM. The CDR3 DNA sequence: TGTGCCAGCAGTTTATCGGGACAGGGATTAGAGACCCAGTACTTC. As protein: CASSLSGQGLETQYF.

This clonotype occurred a few times. V gene TRBV7-2 combines with J gene TRBJ2-2, with unresolved D. V shed 2 bases and J shed 0 bases, with 10 bases lying between them. Germline CDR1 is SGHTA and CDR2 is FQGNSA. The CDR3 has 16 amino acids. The CDR3 sequence: CASSLLGIANTGELFF. The DNA for the CDR3 is TGTGCCAGCAGCTTATTAGGGATCGCGAACACCGGGGAGCTGTTTTTT.

The chain employs TRBV18 and TRBJ2-1, with TRBD2 matching over 7 bases. The CDR3 is 14 residues long. Germline V gene lookup returns CDR1 KGHSH and CDR2 LQKENI. The V gene end was trimmed by 0 bases and the J gene end by 9 bases; junction bases not matched to a gene: 5. The CDR3 loop reads CASSPPPTSSEQFF. DNA for the CDR3: TGTGCCAGCTCACCACCGCCGACTAGCAGTGAGCAGTTCTTC.

The chain is built from TRBV3-1 and TRBJ2-1; perhaps TRBD1 as D (5 bases). Deletions cut 1 base from V and 7 bases from J, with 11 bases between. The CDR3 loop spans 14 amino acids. Germline V lookup: CDR1 LGHDT, CDR2 YNNKEL (reference sequence). CDR3 DNA sequence: TGTGCCAGCAGCCAAGGTCGGGCAGGGAATGAGCAGTTCTTC. Encoded protein: CASSQGRAGNEQFF.

This clonotype showed up many times. This sequence joins TRBV6-2 or TRBV6-3 and TRBJ2-7; D not certain. The V gene's germline CDR1 is MNHEY and CDR2 SVGEGT. The germline V and J ends were trimmed by 2 bases and 4 bases, with 9 bases remaining between them. CDR3 size: 13 residues. In DNA form, the CDR3 reads TGTGCCAGCAGTTACGGGGTCAGATACGAGCAGTACTTC. Amino acids: CASSYGVRYEQYF.

This clonotype was counted between two and nine times. The chain is built from TRBV7-9 and TRBJ2-3; D ambiguous. Deletions cut 3 bases from V and 1 base from J, with 14 bases between. Germline CDR1 SEHNR, CDR2 FQNEAQ (reference sequence). The CDR3 sequence is 16 residues long. The CDR3 DNA sequence: TGTGCCAGCAGCTTTCCAGGCGGCTGGGGCACAGATACGCAGTATTTT. Amino acid sequence: CASSFPGGWGTDTQYF.

The chain links TRBV6-5 to TRBJ2-7, with TRBD2 matching over 11 bases. This CDR3 contains 15 residues. Germline-derived CDR1 and CDR2 are MNHEY and SVGAGI. The junction had 4 bases not matched to a gene; V was cut back by 4 bases and J by 2 bases. CDR3 sequence: CASSFLSGGAYEQYF. The CDR3 DNA is TGTGCCAGCAGTTTCCTTAGCGGGGGGGCCTACGAGCAGTACTTC.

The DNA of the CDR3 is TGTGCCAGCAGCCGGACCTCCGGACAGGGGGCGCTTCTGGCCAAAAACATTCAGTACTTC. This translates into CASSRTSGQGALLAKNIQYF. The rearrangement uses TRBV7-2 and TRBJ2-4, with 11 positions matching TRBD1. J gave up 1 base and V 5 bases, and 16 bases lay outside the gene matches. Germline CDR1 and CDR2: SGHTA and FQGNSA. The CDR3 runs 20 residues.

This clonotype came up a few times. This sequence joins TRBV28 and TRBJ2-7; either TRBD1 or TRBD2 may supply D (5 bases each). V gave up 3 bases and J gave up 3 bases, with 9 bases separating them. Germline CDR1 reads MDHEN; CDR2 reads SYDVKM. The CDR3 has 13 amino acids. In DNA, the CDR3 is TGTGCCAGCAGTTTTAGTGGGGGCTACGAGCAGTACTTC. It encodes CASSFSGGYEQYF. Full variable domain (remainder filled in from reference TRBV28 and TRBJ2-7): DVKVTQSSRYLVKRTGEKVFLECVQDMDHENMFWYRQDPGLGLRLIYFSYDVKMKEKGDIPEGYSVSREKKERFSLILESASTNQTSMYLCASSFSGGYEQYFGPGTRLTVT.

Comment on this clonotype: A much bigger clone sits one base away, suggesting this may be a read error. This chain connects TRBV18 to TRBJ2-5, with unresolved D. In germline, CDR1 is KGHSH, CDR2 LQKENI. The length of the CDR3 is 15 residues. CDR3 DNA sequence: TGTGCCAACTCACCACCTACAGAGCCCCAAGGGACCCAGTACTTC. Translating gives CANSPPTEPQGTQYF. Drawing the rest from reference TRBV18 and TRBJ2-5, the complete variable domain is NAGVMQNPRHLVRRRGQEARLRCSPMKGHSHVYWYRQLPEEGLKFMVYLQKENIIDESGMPKERFSAEFPKEGPSILRIQQVVRGDSAAYFCANSPPTEPQGTQYFGPGTRLLVL.

Ten or more counts support this clonotype. V usage is TRBV6-1 and J usage is TRBJ1-5, with D maybe TRBD1 (6 bases). V was pared by 6 bases and J by 0 bases, with 12 bases between. The V gene's germline CDR1 is MNHNS and CDR2 SASEGT. The CDR3 spans 15 residues. CDR3 in amino acids: CASRLSGDSNQPQHF. The CDR3 DNA follows: TGTGCCAGCAGACTCTCAGGGGATAGCAATCAGCCCCAGCATTTT.

The chain recombines TRBV5-1 with TRBJ1-4; D is ambiguous. CDR1 SGHRS and CDR2 YFSETQ come from the germline V gene. Between the trimmed V and J ends, which lost 4 bases and 4 bases, there was a span of 14 bases. The CDR3 totals 15 residues. The CDR3 protein is CASSPEAQLNEKLFF. In DNA, the CDR3 is TGCGCCAGCAGCCCCGAGGCACAGCTTAATGAAAAACTGTTTTTT.

V usage is TRBV30 and J usage is TRBJ2-2; TRBD1 is a possible D gene (5 bases). The V end was cut by 6 bases, the J end by 6 bases, with 14 bases between. The CDR3 has 13 amino acids. Germline V lookup: CDR1 GTSNPN, CDR2 SVGIG (reference sequence). The CDR3, as DNA: TGTGCCTGCATGACAGAGGATCCCGGGGAGCTGTTTTTT. It translates to CACMTEDPGELFF.

There are many counts of this clonotype. The chain employs TRBV5-1 and TRBJ2-5; D is unclear. The V and J ends lost 0 bases and 4 bases respectively, with 16 bases between them. Germline V CDR1 and CDR2: SGHRS, YFSETQ. The CDR3 length is 16 residues. In DNA, the CDR3 is TGCGCCAGCAGCTTGGCGGATGGGATCTTCGTAGAGACCCAGTACTTC. Its protein product is CASSLADGIFVETQYF.

V is TRBV6-2 or TRBV6-3 and J is TRBJ2-2; no clear D gene. CDR1 is MNHEY, CDR2 SVGEGT, per germline. This CDR3 is 12 amino acids long. V was trimmed by 2 bases and J by 7 bases, leaving 5 bases between them. The CDR3 reads CASSYVVGELFF. As DNA, the CDR3 is TGTGCCAGCAGTTACGTTGTCGGGGAGCTGTTTTTT.